This entry lists 10 T cell receptor beta chains sequenced from one sample in a study of blood T cells in healthy people across ages. Primers used in a second PCR of about 6 to 11 cycles were a sample-barcoded 5' primer and a J-beta primer mix. One entry per CDR3 protein, called by TCRdb with MiXCR from the 5' RACE reads. The sample has roughly 900,000 distinct CDR3 sequences, under 50% seen once. The sequenced sample consisted of blood. Receptors were obtained from a young man in good health.

V and J are TRBV10-2 and TRBJ2-5; tentatively, D is TRBD2 (6 bases). CDR1 is WSHSY and CDR2 is SAAADI in the germline V gene. The CDR3 is 14 amino acids. The V and J ends lost 4 bases and 5 bases respectively, with 14 bases between them. The CDR3 loop is CASSVSSVRETQYF. CDR3 nucleotides: TGCGCCAGCAGTGTTTCTAGCGTAAGGGAGACCCAGTACTTC.

This clonotype was seen more than once but under ten times. The chain combines TRBV14 with TRBJ2-1; 9 bases are a match to TRBD1. The CDR3 consists of 16 residues. Germline V lookup: CDR1 SGHDN, CDR2 FVKESK. V shed 3 bases and J 3 bases; nucleotides not matched to a gene: 6. The CDR3 region has the DNA TGTGCCAGCAGCCAGACCGGGACAGGGCACTACAATGAGCAGTTCTTC. Translating gives CASSQTGTGHYNEQFF.

This clonotype was observed a few times. The CDR3 DNA is TGCGCCAGCAGCCAAGAGGGGACAAAACTGTTTTTT. It yields the protein CASSQEGTKLFF. J is TRBJ1-4 and V is TRBV4-1, with TRBD1 as a possible D gene (5 bases). The V and J ends lost 0 bases and 10 bases respectively, with 6 bases between them. Germline-derived CDR1 and CDR2 are MGHRA and YSYEKL. The CDR3 covers 12 residues.

J is TRBJ2-4 and V is TRBV5-6, with D possibly being TRBD2 (5 bases). Germline V CDR1 and CDR2: SGHDT, YYEEEE. The CDR3 totals 13 residues. Trimming pared 5 bases from V and 1 base from J, leaving 7 bases between. The CDR3 loop reads CASRGLAKNIQYF. CDR3 coding DNA: TGTGCCAGCAGAGGACTCGCCAAAAACATTCAGTACTTC.

This clonotype was recorded only once. The chain links TRBV6-5 to TRBJ2-1, with 9 bases that match TRBD2. This CDR3 spans 16 amino acids. Germline V CDR1 and CDR2: MNHEY, SVGAGI. J gave up 3 bases and V 5 bases, and 8 bases lay outside the gene matches. CDR3: CASSNRAGGGYNEQFF. DNA of the CDR3: TGTGCCAGCAGTAACCGAGCGGGGGGTGGCTACAATGAGCAGTTCTTC.

A few counts support this clonotype. This rearrangement joins TRBV20-1 to TRBJ2-7, with D perhaps given as TRBD1 or TRBD2 (7 bases each). This CDR3 is 14 amino acids long. Deletions cut 5 bases from V and 3 bases from J, with 17 bases between. CDR1 and CDR2 from the germline V gene are DFQATT and SNEGSKA (reference sequence). CDR3 residues: CSAQDREGRYEQYF. Written as DNA, the CDR3 is TGCAGTGCTCAAGACAGGGAGGGCCGCTACGAGCAGTACTTC.

The sample holds many counts of this clonotype. V and J are TRBV9 and TRBJ2-7; TRBD1 matches 7 bases. The CDR3 contains 13 residues. Germline assignment: CDR1 SGDLS and CDR2 YYNGEE. Trimming at V came to 3 bases and at J to 3 bases, leaving 3 bases not matched to a gene. In DNA, the CDR3 is TGTGCCAGCAGCGGGGACAGAGTCTACGAGCAGTACTTC. Amino acid sequence: CASSGDRVYEQYF.

There are a few counts of this clonotype. The chain joins TRBV7-2 to TRBJ2-7; 8 bases are a match to TRBD1. The trim removed 1 base at V and 6 bases at J, leaving 5 bases unmatched. Germline V gene sequence: CDR1 SGHTA, CDR2 FQGNSA. CDR3 length: 14 amino acids. The CDR3 nucleotides read TGTGCCAGCAGCTTAGACCAGGGGGCGCGCGAGCAGTACTTC. Its translation is CASSLDQGAREQYF.

Notes on this clonotype: A read error may produce the germline difference seen at one junction end. The chain joins TRBV11-2 to TRBJ2-5, with D perhaps matching TRBD1 (5 bases). Germline lookup yields CDR1 SGHAT and CDR2 FQNNGV. The CDR3 has 14 residues. The CDR3 DNA is TGTGCCAGCAGCTACAACAGGTTACAAGAGATCCAGTACTTC. As protein: CASSYNRLQEIQYF.

Concerning this clonotype itself: A much larger clone differs from this one at a single base, so this may be a read error. The chain uses TRBV10-3 and TRBJ2-5, with D maybe TRBD1 (6 bases). The V end lost 6 bases, the J end lost 7 bases, and 18 bases lay between the germline ends. Germline CDR1 is ENHRY and CDR2 is SYGVKD. This CDR3 is built from 14 residues. The CDR3 DNA follows: TGTGCCATCAGCTCGTCTCAGGGGAGTGGGACCCAGTACTTC. Protein: CAISSSQGSGTQYF.